These 25 T cell receptor beta chains share one sample of origin, sequenced in a study of shared clonotypes between healthy human individuals. TCRdb's copy holds only in-frame clones and misses some; the assay was immunoSEQ multiplex PCR. This table holds more than 2,000,000 clones, about 92% found once. Sequencing input: naive CD4+ T cells sorted from blood. Subset indicated: CD45RA+ positively selected. The receptors stem from a man aged 18-30 years in good health.

The chain is built from TRBV19 and TRBJ1-4; possible D gene TRBD1, 5 bases. Trimming took off 4 bases at V and 0 bases at J, with 15 bases between the two ends. The germline V gene encodes CDR1 LNHDA and CDR2 SQIVND (reference sequence). The CDR3 has 17 residues. The CDR3 sequence: CASSNRPKTATNEKLFF. The CDR3 DNA is TGTGCCAGTAGTAACCGCCCCAAGACAGCAACTAATGAAAAACTGTTTTTT.

The rearrangement links TRBV5-6 to TRBJ1-2; perhaps TRBD1 as D (5 bases). Per the germline V gene, CDR1 is SGHDT and CDR2 is YYEEEE. V lost 2 bases to trimming and J lost 4 bases, with 9 bases between them. The CDR3 has 13 residues. CDR3 in amino acids: CASSFQDTYGYTF. In DNA, the CDR3 is TGTGCCAGCAGCTTTCAGGACACCTATGGCTACACCTTC.

This clone was counted a few times. Additional DNA sequences in this sample encode the identical CDR3. The CDR3 coding sequence is TGTGCCATCAGTGAGTCGGACAGGGTCTATGGCTACACCTTC. This sequence encodes CAISESDRVYGYTF. The chain uses TRBV10-3 and TRBJ1-2; 8 bases fit TRBD1. V shed 0 bases, J shed 4 bases, and the junction held 1 base outside the gene matches. The germline V gene encodes CDR1 ENHRY and CDR2 SYGVKD. The CDR3 runs 14 residues.

The chain is built from TRBV6-6 and TRBJ1-1; D gene unclear. This CDR3 is built from 14 residues. Looked up from germline, CDR1 is MNHNY and CDR2 is SVGAGI (reference sequence). Trimming shortened V by 6 bases and J by 1 base, and 12 bases separated the two germline ends. The CDR3 here is CASRLVSPNTEAFF. The CDR3, as DNA: TGTGCCAGCAGGCTTGTCAGCCCGAACACTGAAGCTTTCTTT.

The chain has TRBV4-1 and TRBJ2-1; 10 positions match TRBD2. CDR1 is MGHRA and CDR2 is YSYEKL in the germline V gene. V shed 0 bases and J 6 bases; nucleotides not matched to a gene: 2. The CDR3 runs 15 residues. CDR3 sequence (DNA): TGCGCCAGCAGCCAAGATCCTAGCGGGGGCAATGAGCAGTTCTTC. Translating it yields CASSQDPSGGNEQFF.

This chain joins TRBV6-5 and TRBJ2-6; no definite D call. V lost 0 bases to trimming and J lost 0 bases, with 6 bases between them. The germline V gene has CDR1 MNHEY and CDR2 SVGAGI. The CDR3 sequence is 16 residues long. CDR3 amino acids: CASSYSGSSGANVLTF. For the CDR3, the DNA is TGTGCCAGCAGTTACTCTGGCAGCTCTGGGGCCAACGTCCTGACTTTC.

The chain employs TRBV9 and TRBJ1-3; D might be TRBD1 (6 bases). The length of the CDR3 is 14 residues. Germline V lookup: CDR1 SGDLS, CDR2 YYNGEE. Trimming shortened V by 4 bases and J by 1 base, and 9 bases separated the two germline ends. Here the CDR3 DNA reads TGTGCCAGCAGCTTGGGGACATCTGGAAACACCATATATTTT. Translation: CASSLGTSGNTIYF.

This clone was recorded a few times. The gene calls are TRBV7-2 and TRBJ1-2; a possible D gene is TRBD1 (5 bases). Germline values: CDR1 SGHTA, CDR2 FQGNSA. V lost 1 base, J lost 8 bases, and 11 bases lay in between. This CDR3 spans 13 amino acids. CDR3 sequence (DNA): TGTGCCAGCAGCTTAGGTCCAGGGCAAGGCTACACCTTC. Its protein is CASSLGPGQGYTF.

This clone was seen a single time. This chain uses TRBV10-3 with TRBJ2-1; 10 nucleotides line up with TRBD1. The germline CDR1 and CDR2 sequences are ENHRY and SYGVKD. The trim removed 3 bases at V and 10 bases at J, leaving 3 bases unmatched. The CDR3 sequence is 13 residues long. CDR3 loop: CAISDDRGLEQFF. The CDR3 region has the DNA TGTGCCATCAGTGACGACAGGGGGCTAGAGCAGTTCTTC.

The V call is TRBV14, the J call TRBJ2-2; no definite D call. The CDR3 is 15 residues long. Germline CDR1 SGHDN, CDR2 FVKESK. V shed 1 base and J shed 1 base, with 7 bases lying between them. DNA for the CDR3: TGTGCCAGCAGCCAAGGATTGAGGAACACCGGGGAGCTGTTTTTT. Translation gives CASSQGLRNTGELFF.

This chain joins TRBV10-1 and TRBJ1-5; D unclear. Trimming shortened V by 0 bases and J by 0 bases, and 21 bases separated the two germline ends. The CDR3 runs to 20 residues. The germline V gene has CDR1 WNHNN and CDR2 SYGVQD (reference sequence). The CDR3 DNA reads TGCGCCAGCAGTGAGTCCGAGGGCAGACCTATATCGGTTAGCAATCAGCCCCAGCATTTT. This translates into CASSESEGRPISVSNQPQHF.

The rearrangement uses TRBV2 and TRBJ1-6; TRBD1 matches 7 bases. V dropped 5 bases and J dropped 10; count of bases not matched to a gene: 11. CDR1 is SNHLY and CDR2 is FYNNEI in the germline V gene. The CDR3 has 15 amino acids. In nucleotides, the CDR3 is TGTGCCAGCAGTCCAAGGGGCACAGGGGACTCACCCCTCCACTTT. Protein product: CASSPRGTGDSPLHF. The whole variable domain, filled in from reference TRBV2 and TRBJ1-6, reads EPEVTQTPSHQVTQMGQEVILRCVPISNHLYFYWYRQILGQKVEFLVSFYNNEISEKSEIFDDQFSVERPDGSNFTLKIRSTKLEDSAMYFCASSPRGTGDSPLHFGNGTRLTVT.

The rearrangement links TRBV28 to TRBJ1-2; D uncertain. V gave up 3 bases and J gave up 8 bases, with 13 bases separating them. The germline V gene encodes CDR1 MDHEN and CDR2 SYDVKM. The length of the CDR3 is 13 residues. CDR3 nucleotides: TGTGCCAGCAGTTTCGGAGGCCAGGTGGGCTACACCTTC. Its translation is CASSFGGQVGYTF.

The chain combines TRBV30 with TRBJ1-1; D perhaps matches TRBD1 (5 bases). From germline, CDR1 is GTSNPN and CDR2 SVGIG (reference sequence). V lost 1 base and J 1 base, leaving 19 bases between the germline ends. The CDR3 spans 17 residues. The CDR3 loop is CAWSGGKVGLKNTEAFF. The CDR3 nucleotides are TGTGCCTGGAGTGGGGGGAAAGTCGGACTTAAGAACACTGAAGCTTTCTTT.

V usage is TRBV18 and J usage is TRBJ2-6; D ambiguous. The CDR3 extends over 17 amino acids. Trimming took off 2 bases at V and 0 bases at J, with 11 bases between the two ends. Per the germline V gene, CDR1 is KGHSH and CDR2 is LQKENI. The CDR3: CASSPVQQSSGANVLTF. In DNA, the CDR3 is TGTGCCAGCTCACCAGTTCAACAAAGCTCTGGGGCCAACGTCCTGACTTTC.

J is TRBJ2-3 and V is TRBV6-1; 12 bases match TRBD2. This CDR3 region has 17 residues. V shed 4 bases, J shed 3 bases, and the junction held 8 bases outside the gene matches. From germline, CDR1 is MNHNS and CDR2 SASEGT. The CDR3 is CASSGGFGLAGTDTQYF. CDR3 coding DNA: TGTGCCAGCAGTGGGGGTTTCGGACTAGCGGGAACAGATACGCAGTATTTT.

The CDR3 loop reads CASSEESRRPNYSNQPQHF. The CDR3 DNA reads TGTGCCAGCAGTGAAGAGAGCAGGCGGCCGAACTATAGCAATCAGCCCCAGCATTTT. The chain links TRBV2 to TRBJ1-5; no clear D gene. Trimming removed 1 base at V and 0 bases at J, with 19 bases between. The CDR3 is 19 residues long. Germline CDR1 is SNHLY and CDR2 is FYNNEI.

This chain connects TRBV9 to TRBJ1-5; no reliable D call. Germline assignment: CDR1 SGDLS and CDR2 YYNGEE. V gave up 1 base and J gave up 6 bases, with 8 bases separating them. The CDR3 covers 13 residues. The CDR3 DNA reads TGTGCCAGCAGCGTAAATTTAGGTCAGCCCCAGCATTTT. Amino acid sequence: CASSVNLGQPQHF.

This chain connects TRBV6-5 to TRBJ2-5, with unresolved D. The DNA end favors TRBJ2-7, so the J call may be wrong. The germline CDR1 and CDR2 sequences are MNHEY and SVGAGI. The CDR3 spans 13 residues. The CDR3 region has the DNA TGTGCCAGCGGCCGAGGCCCAACCTACGAGCAGTACTTC. Protein: CASGRGPTYEQYF.

On this clone: In the same sample, other DNA sequences code for this CDR3. The rearrangement uses TRBV7-2 and TRBJ2-3; TRBD1 might be the D (5 bases). The CDR3 consists of 15 residues. Per the germline V gene, CDR1 is SGHTA and CDR2 is FQGNSA. V was clipped by 0 bases and J by 2 bases, with 9 bases between them. The CDR3 coding sequence is TGTGCCAGCAGCTTAGCAGCAGGGAACACAGATACGCAGTATTTT. This translates into CASSLAAGNTDTQYF.

The chain's CDR3 is CASSFAIHSGNTIYF. The CDR3 DNA reads TGTGCCAGCAGCTTTGCCATCCACTCTGGAAACACCATATATTTT. The chain couples TRBV7-2 to TRBJ1-3; the D is unclear. V lost 3 bases and J lost 0, with 9 bases in between. CDR1 and CDR2 (germline): SGHTA, FQGNSA. This CDR3 spans 15 amino acids.

The rearrangement joins TRBV19 to TRBJ1-1; 9 positions agree with TRBD1. CDR3 length equals 14 residues. V shed 2 bases and J 8 bases; nucleotides not matched to a gene: 6. CDR1 LNHDA and CDR2 SQIVND come from the germline V gene (reference sequence). CDR3 region: CASSISRDRAEAFF. The CDR3 DNA follows: TGTGCCAGTAGTATAAGCCGGGACAGGGCCGAAGCTTTCTTT.

This clone was observed once. CDR3 sequence (DNA): TGTGCCAGCAGCATTCGGACCCTCGCAACAGAGACCCAGTACTTC. Amino acid sequence: CASSIRTLATETQYF. The chain uses TRBV5-4 and TRBJ2-5; D unresolved. Germline lookup yields CDR1 SGHNT and CDR2 YYREEE (reference sequence). This CDR3 is 15 amino acids long. V lost 4 bases to trimming and J lost 4 bases, with 17 bases between them.

The V gene is TRBV18, the J gene TRBJ2-6; tentative D call: TRBD1 (5 bases). V was clipped by 4 bases and J by 1 base, with 14 bases between them. The CDR3 sequence is 17 residues long. Germline V gene data show CDR1 as KGHSH and CDR2 as LQKENI. The CDR3 nucleotides read TGTGCCAGCTCACAACCAACGACAGTTTCTGGGGCCAACGTCCTGACTTTC. Translated, it gives CASSQPTTVSGANVLTF.

The genes are TRBV6-5 and TRBJ1-4; tentative D call: TRBD1 (5 bases). The CDR3 contains 14 residues. Germline V gene data show CDR1 as MNHEY and CDR2 as SVGAGI. Deletions cut 6 bases from V and 3 bases from J, with 11 bases between. The CDR3 reads CASRRGSANEKLFF. CDR3 coding DNA: TGTGCCAGCAGGAGGGGTTCAGCTAATGAAAAACTGTTTTTT.